The rows below give T cell receptor beta chains drawn from one sample of a study of radiotherapy plus CTLA-4 blockade in lung cancer. Produced via immunoSEQ multiplex PCR; TCRdb's table is partial and in-frame only. Of roughly 68,000 clones in the sample, around 80% were seen once. The sample in question was peripheral blood, obtained from a patient treated with radiotherapy plus ipilimumab. The receptor set was obtained from a human donor with non-small cell lung cancer who had a complete response to radiotherapy plus ipilimumab. The CDR3 runs from the conserved cysteine through the conserved F or W. D genes are given only for firm matches. Expanded clones get a size class; other rows say once, few or many, or leave the size out.

d_gene,abundance,v_gene,j_gene,CDR3aa,CDR3nt
.,.,TRBV20-1,TRBJ1-2,CSAGTNGYTF,TGCAGTGCTGGGACGAACGGCTACACCTTC
.,.,TRBV14,TRBJ1-6,CASSPTGTAPNSPLHF,TGTGCCAGCAGCCCAACCGGGACCGCTCCTAATTCACCCCTCCACTTT
TRBD1,.,TRBV10-3,TRBJ2-2,CAIAGTGLTGELFF,TGTGCCATAGCAGGGACAGGGCTCACCGGGGAGCTGTTTTTT
.,.,TRBV29-1,TRBJ1-5,CSVRTGNQPQHF,TGCAGCGTTAGAACAGGGAATCAGCCCCAGCATTTT
.,.,TRBV21-1,TRBJ2-3,CASSRPGQGNLWTDTQYF,TGTGCCAGCAGCAGACCGGGACAGGGAAACTTATGGACAGATACGCAGTATTTT
TRBD1,.,TRBV29-1,TRBJ1-1,CSVGQRQGRNMNTEAFF,TGCAGCGTTGGACAGCGACAGGGGAGAAACATGAACACTGAAGCTTTCTTT
.,.,TRBV19,TRBJ1-2,CASRRWDGWLFF,TGTGCCAGTAGACGTTGGGACGGCTGGCTCTTCTTC
TRBD2,.,TRBV11-3,TRBJ2-5,CASSSSGLAGETQYF,TGTGCCAGCAGCTCGTCGGGACTAGCGGGGGAGACCCAGTACTTC
.,.,TRBV10-3,TRBJ2-6,CAISWESGANVLTF,TGTGCCATCAGCTGGGAGTCTGGGGCCAACGTCCTGACTTTC
TRBD2,.,TRBV5-1,TRBJ2-1,CASSLVLAGAEQFF,TGCGCCAGCAGCTTGGTTCTAGCGGGGGCCGAGCAGTTCTTC
.,.,TRBV28,TRBJ1-5,CASRSRLSQHF,TGTGCCAGCAGATCGAGACTATCCCAGCATTTT
.,.,TRBV15,TRBJ1-4,CATSRDGSLGATNEKLFF,TGTGCCACCAGCAGAGATGGGTCTCTGGGGGCAACTAATGAAAAACTGTTTTTT
.,.,TRBV5-6,TRBJ1-5,CASTRRSGISNQPQHF,TGTGCCAGCACGCGGAGGAGCGGGATTAGCAATCAGCCCCAGCATTTT
.,.,TRBV7-2,TRBJ1-5,CASSFDNSNQPQHF,TGTGCCAGCAGCTTTGACAATAGCAATCAGCCCCAGCATTTT
.,.,TRBV2,TRBJ2-4,CASSDLGADIQYF,TGTGCCAGCAGTGACCTCGGGGCGGACATTCAGTACTTC
TRBD2,.,TRBV12-5,TRBJ2-2,CASALPTSGRPGELFF,TGTGCTAGTGCCCTTCCCACTAGCGGGAGACCCGGGGAGCTGTTTTTT
TRBD2,.,TRBV9,TRBJ2-1,CASSAPWAGGPQFF,TGTGCCAGCAGTGCCCCCTGGGCGGGAGGGCCGCAGTTCTTC
.,.,TRBV4-3,TRBJ2-3,CASSQELRDMTDTQYF,TGCGCCAGCAGCCAAGAATTGAGGGATATGACAGATACGCAGTATTTT
TRBD1,.,TRBV29-1,TRBJ2-7,CSVHTGGSAYEQYF,TGCAGCGTTCACACAGGGGGCAGTGCCTACGAGCAGTACTTC
TRBD2,.,TRBV19,TRBJ2-7,CASSIGGGRVEQYF,TGTGCCAGTAGTATAGGGGGGGGACGTGTCGAGCAGTACTTC
TRBD1,.,TRBV7-9,TRBJ1-2,CASSTGTGGPNYGYTF,TGTGCCAGCAGCACCGGGACAGGGGGCCCTAACTATGGCTACACCTTC
TRBD1,once,TRBV18,TRBJ2-7,CASSPFIARGPDEQYF,TGTGCCAGCTCACCATTCATAGCCAGGGGGCCCGACGAGCAGTACTTC
.,few,TRBV11-3,TRBJ1-1,CASSLEGGGNTEAFF,TGTGCCAGCAGCTTAGAGGGCGGTGGGAACACTGAAGCTTTCTTT
TRBD1,.,TRBV27,TRBJ2-5,CASSLSRQGPLQETQYF,TGTGCCAGCAGTTTATCCCGACAGGGCCCCCTACAAGAGACCCAGTACTTC
TRBD2,.,TRBV7-9,TRBJ2-1,CASCPTSGLFGEFF,TGTGCCAGCTGCCCGACTAGCGGACTCTTCGGGGAGTTCTTC
TRBD1,.,TRBV19,TRBJ1-5,CASILRTGNSNQPQHF,TGTGCCAGTATTCTCCGGACAGGGAATAGCAATCAGCCCCAGCATTTT
TRBD1,.,TRBV7-9,TRBJ2-5,CASSYGTGKETQYF,TGTGCCAGCAGCTACGGGACAGGGAAAGAGACCCAGTACTTC
.,.,TRBV30,TRBJ1-6,CAWSVRDLYSPLHF,TGTGCCTGGAGTGTAAGGGACTTATATTCACCCCTCCACTTT
.,few,TRBV7-2,TRBJ1-2,CASSLAGQGDGYTF,TGTGCCAGCAGCTTAGCAGGGCAGGGTGATGGCTACACCTTC
.,.,TRBV7-2,TRBJ1-2,CASSEGRAYGYTF,TGTGCCAGCAGCGAGGGCCGCGCCTATGGCTACACCTTC
TRBD2,.,TRBV5-1,TRBJ2-5,CASSLSGTSGSGQETQYF,TGCGCCAGCAGCTTATCCGGGACTAGCGGGAGTGGGCAAGAGACCCAGTACTTC
.,few,TRBV7-9,TRBJ1-2,CASSWGQGSTF,.
.,once,TRBV30,TRBJ2-7,CAWSGRGEQYF,TGTGCCTGGAGTGGGCGGGGCGAGCAGTACTTC
.,.,TRBV9,TRBJ2-1,CASSVFPSSYNEQFF,TGTGCCAGCAGCGTATTCCCAAGCTCCTACAATGAGCAGTTCTTC
.,.,TRBV29-1,TRBJ2-2,CSGQRAGELFF,TGCAGCGGGCAACGGGCCGGGGAGCTGTTTTTT
.,.,TRBV4-3,TRBJ1-3,CASSQERAAGNTIYF,TGCGCCAGCAGCCAAGAGAGGGCAGCCGGAAACACCATATATTTT
.,.,TRBV30,TRBJ1-4,CAWSVRGRRNNEKLFF,TGTGCCTGGAGTGTACGGGGGAGGAGAAATAATGAAAAACTGTTTTTT
.,.,TRBV9,TRBJ1-4,CASSAQSRTEKLFF,TGTGCCAGCAGCGCCCAAAGTCGTACTGAAAAACTGTTTTTT
.,.,TRBV27,TRBJ1-6,CASSPGSGINSPLHF,TGTGCCAGCAGTCCAGGGTCAGGCATTAATTCACCCCTCCACTTT
.,.,TRBV5-6,TRBJ1-2,CASSLGRQVANYGYTF,TGTGCCAGCAGCTTAGGCAGACAGGTAGCTAACTATGGCTACACCTTC
TRBD2,few,TRBV7-2,TRBJ2-6,CASSFRLAGLSGANVLTF,TGTGCCAGCAGCTTCCGACTAGCGGGTCTCTCTGGGGCCAACGTCCTGACTTTC
.,.,TRBV5-1,TRBJ1-4,CASSLVGAGQELFF,TGCGCCAGCAGCTTGGTGGGGGCAGGGCAGGAACTGTTTTTT
TRBD2,.,TRBV18,TRBJ2-1,CASSPSGTSRYNEQFF,TGTGCCAGCTCACCTTCCGGGACTAGCAGATACAATGAGCAGTTCTTC
.,once,TRBV19,TRBJ1-2,CASTRDGYGYTF,TGTGCCAGTACAAGGGATGGCTATGGCTACACCTTC
.,.,TRBV7-2,TRBJ2-2,CASSLEGGPAGRNTGELFF,TGTGCCAGCAGCTTAGAGGGTGGGCCGGCGGGGCGGAACACCGGGGAGCTGTTTTTT
TRBD1,.,TRBV7-2,TRBJ2-1,CASSLGGLWDSSYNEQFF,TGTGCCAGCAGCTTAGGGGGGTTGTGGGACAGCTCCTACAATGAGCAGTTCTTC
TRBD1,.,TRBV7-2,TRBJ2-4,CASSLALRGRRAKNIQYF,TGTGCCAGCAGCTTAGCGCTAAGGGGGCGGAGGGCCAAAAACATTCAGTACTTC
.,.,TRBV28,TRBJ1-1,CASSLWTNEAFF,TGTGCCAGCAGTTTGTGGACAAATGAAGCTTTCTTT
TRBD1,.,TRBV6-5,TRBJ1-1,CASSYSATGTTEAFF,TGTGCCAGCAGTTACTCCGCGACAGGGACTACTGAAGCTTTCTTT
.,.,TRBV21-1,TRBJ2-3,CASSKEKDGTHGTRRADTQYF,TGTGCCAGCAGCAAAGAGAAAGACGGGACCCATGGGACTAGACGGGCGGATACGCAGTATTTT
.,.,TRBV5-4,TRBJ2-7,CASSGGYEQYF,TGTGCCAGCAGCGGGGGCTACGAGCAGTACTTC
.,.,TRBV7-2,TRBJ1-2,CASSGTVGYGYTF,TGTGCCAGCAGCGGGACGGTTGGCTATGGCTACACCTTC
.,.,TRBV10-2,TRBJ1-4,CASSESRGIGYVFF,TGCGCCAGCAGTGAGAGCAGGGGTATAGGTTATGTGTTTTTT
.,few,TRBV28,TRBJ1-2,CASSLVQGNGYTF,TGTGCCAGCAGTTTAGTGCAGGGGAATGGCTACACCTTC